A single sample gave rise to the 14 T cell receptor beta chains below, sequenced in a study of shared clonotypes between healthy human individuals. Produced via immunoSEQ multiplex PCR; TCRdb's table is partial and in-frame only. The data hold more than 2 million clones, with nearly 97% observed a single time. The sequenced material came from naive CD4+ T cells sorted from blood. The subset denotes: CD45RA+ positively selected. Receptors were obtained from a man aged 18 to 30 in good health.

As regards this clone: The same CDR3 can be traced to other DNA sequences in this sample. The chain joins TRBV6-5 to TRBJ2-1; D unclear. The V end lost 4 bases, the J end lost 10 bases, and 11 bases lay between the germline ends. This CDR3 comprises 12 residues. Germline V gene data show CDR1 as MNHEY and CDR2 as SVGAGI. The CDR3 DNA is TGTGCCAGCAGTTTGGATCGCAACGAGCAGTTCTTC. Encoded protein: CASSLDRNEQFF.

The J gene is TRBJ2-7, the V gene TRBV11-2; TRBD1 might be the D (6 bases). V was cut by 4 bases and J by 6 bases, with 16 bases left in between. Looked up from germline, CDR1 is SGHAT and CDR2 is FQNNGV. The CDR3 is made up of 14 amino acids. The CDR3 coding sequence is TGTGCCAGCAGCTCCCTCACGGCCAGGGGCGAGCAGTACTTC. Translation gives CASSSLTARGEQYF.

The rearrangement links TRBV6-5 to TRBJ2-7; D not resolved. The CDR3 extends over 12 amino acids. CDR1 and CDR2 from the germline V gene are MNHEY and SVGAGI. Trimming cost V 10 bases and J 0 bases, with 10 bases left between them. The CDR3 here is CATEVSSYEQYF. The CDR3 DNA is TGTGCCACCGAGGTATCCTCCTACGAGCAGTACTTC.

The table lists this clone with a count of one. The CDR3 nucleotides read TGCAGCGTTGAAGTTGCTGGGGGTAGCAATCAGCCCCAGCATTTT. This sequence encodes CSVEVAGGSNQPQHF. The chain combines TRBV29-1 with TRBJ1-5, with a tentative D call TRBD1 (5 bases). The germline V and J ends were trimmed by 1 base and 0 bases, with 10 bases remaining between them. This CDR3 is built from 15 residues. Germline V gene data show CDR1 as SQVTM and CDR2 as ANQGSEA.

The rearrangement joins TRBV7-2 to TRBJ1-2; 8 bases align to TRBD1. Germline V gene lookup returns CDR1 SGHTA and CDR2 FQGNSA. V was pared by 5 bases and J by 7 bases, with 3 bases of the junction left unmatched. The CDR3 extends over 12 amino acids. CDR3 nucleotides: TGTGCCAGCAGCACGACAGGGGCTGGCTACACCTTC. This gives the protein CASSTTGAGYTF.

This chain links TRBV29-1 with TRBJ1-5; D is unclear. The CDR3 is 12 residues long. V dropped 5 bases and J dropped 0 bases, with 5 bases sitting between them. Germline lookup yields CDR1 SQVTM and CDR2 ANQGSEA. Here the CDR3 reads CSVQHSNQPQHF. CDR3 nucleotides: TGCAGCGTTCAGCATAGCAATCAGCCCCAGCATTTT.

As to this clone: Other DNA sequences in the sample encode the same CDR3. The chain employs TRBV9 and TRBJ2-3, with TRBD2 matching over 7 bases. CDR1 SGDLS and CDR2 YYNGEE come from the germline V gene. V gave up 0 bases and J gave up 6 bases; unmatched junction bases: 4. The CDR3 covers 14 residues. The CDR3 is CASSVGGGADTQYF. CDR3 in DNA: TGTGCCAGCAGCGTAGGCGGGGGTGCCGATACGCAGTATTTT.

Turning to this clone: The sample carries other DNA sequences with the same CDR3. The chain joins TRBV9 to TRBJ2-7; TRBD1 matches at 8 bases. The CDR3 length is 14 residues. Germline CDR1 and CDR2: SGDLS and YYNGEE. Losses at the gene ends were 5 bases for V and 3 bases for J; bases not matched to a gene: 7. The CDR3 here is CASSTGTGGYEQYF. CDR3 coding DNA: TGTGCCAGCAGTACCGGGACAGGTGGCTACGAGCAGTACTTC.

The chain joins TRBV6-1 to TRBJ1-6, with 8 positions matching TRBD1. The CDR3 is made up of 14 amino acids. Germline lookup yields CDR1 MNHNS and CDR2 SASEGT. Trimming at V came to 11 bases and at J to 2 bases, leaving 5 bases not matched to a gene. CDR3 DNA: TGTGCCGGAAAACAGGGGGCCTATAATTCACCCCTCCACTTT. Its translation: CAGKQGAYNSPLHF.

The chain has TRBV30 and TRBJ2-3, with 8 bases matching TRBD1. This CDR3 has 13 residues. The J segment lost 6 bases and the V segment lost 5 bases, leaving 7 bases of the junction unmatched. In germline, CDR1 is GTSNPN, CDR2 SVGIG (reference sequence). The CDR3 protein is CAWGGQGADTQYF. The CDR3 nucleotides read TGTGCCTGGGGGGGCCAGGGGGCGGATACGCAGTATTTT.

This clone was seen just once. The J gene is TRBJ1-1, the V gene TRBV4-3; D gene uncertain. V gave up 0 bases and J gave up 1 base, with 12 bases separating them. The CDR3 spans 16 residues. Looked up from germline, CDR1 is LGHNA and CDR2 is YSLEER. CDR3: CASSQEGWQENTEAFF. The CDR3 coding sequence is TGCGCCAGCAGCCAAGAGGGGTGGCAAGAGAACACTGAAGCTTTCTTT.

The chain joins TRBV11-2 to TRBJ2-1; no firm D call. The CDR3 covers 14 residues. CDR1 is SGHAT, CDR2 FQNNGV, per germline. Trimming pared 5 bases from V and 4 bases from J, leaving 12 bases between. CDR3 sequence: CASSRDLQYNEQFF. For the CDR3, the DNA is TGTGCCAGCAGCCGCGATTTACAGTACAATGAGCAGTTCTTC. The variable domain in full, completed from reference TRBV11-2 and TRBJ2-1, reads EAGVAQSPRYKIIEKRQSVAFWCNPISGHATLYWYQQILGQGPKLLIQFQNNGVVDDSQLPKDRFSAERLKGVDSTLKIQPAKLEDSAVYLCASSRDLQYNEQFFGPGTRLTVL.

This chain uses TRBV6-1 with TRBJ2-1; 13 bases line up with TRBD2. CDR1 is MNHNS and CDR2 is SASEGT in the germline V gene. The CDR3 extends over 15 amino acids. With V trimmed by 6 bases and J by 8 bases, 7 bases remained unmatched. The CDR3 DNA reads TGTGCCAGCAGCTGGACTAGCGGGAGCCTCGATGAGCAGTTCTTC. Translating gives CASSWTSGSLDEQFF.

V gene TRBV19 combines with J gene TRBJ1-1, with 12 bases identical to TRBD1. The CDR3 loop spans 17 amino acids. Trimming took 5 bases from V and 4 from J; bases not matched to a gene: 11. Germline V gene sequence: CDR1 LNHDA, CDR2 SQIVND (reference sequence). The chain's CDR3 is CASSPPRDRGLTTEAFF. Written as DNA, the CDR3 is TGTGCCAGTAGTCCGCCCCGGGACAGGGGGCTGACCACTGAAGCTTTCTTT.